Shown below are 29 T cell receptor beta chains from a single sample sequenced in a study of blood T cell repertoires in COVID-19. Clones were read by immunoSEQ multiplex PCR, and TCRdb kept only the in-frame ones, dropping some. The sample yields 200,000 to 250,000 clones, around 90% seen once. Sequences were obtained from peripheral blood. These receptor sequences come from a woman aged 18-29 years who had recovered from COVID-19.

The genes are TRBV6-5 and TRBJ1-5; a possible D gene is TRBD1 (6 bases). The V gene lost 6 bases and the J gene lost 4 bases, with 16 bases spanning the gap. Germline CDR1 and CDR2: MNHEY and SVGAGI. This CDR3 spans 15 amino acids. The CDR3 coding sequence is TGTGCCAGCAGGCAGACAGGAAGCTTTAATCAGCCCCAGCATTTT. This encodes CASRQTGSFNQPQHF.

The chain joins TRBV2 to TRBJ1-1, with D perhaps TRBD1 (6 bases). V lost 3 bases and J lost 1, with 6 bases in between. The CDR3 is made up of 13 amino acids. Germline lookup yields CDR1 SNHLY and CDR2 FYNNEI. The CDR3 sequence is CASSEDRNTEAFF. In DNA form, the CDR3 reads TGTGCCAGCAGTGAGGACAGGAACACTGAAGCTTTCTTT. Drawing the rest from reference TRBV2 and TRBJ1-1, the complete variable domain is EPEVTQTPSHQVTQMGQEVILRCVPISNHLYFYWYRQILGQKVEFLVSFYNNEISEKSEIFDDQFSVERPDGSNFTLKIRSTKLEDSAMYFCASSEDRNTEAFFGQGTRLTVV.

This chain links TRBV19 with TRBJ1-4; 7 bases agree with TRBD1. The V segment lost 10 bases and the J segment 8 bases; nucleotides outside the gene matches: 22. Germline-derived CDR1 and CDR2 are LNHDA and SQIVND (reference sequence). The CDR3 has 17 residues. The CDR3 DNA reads TGTGCCACCAGACAGGGAGGATCCTTAATACCTGGGGAAAAACTGTTTTTT. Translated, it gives CATRQGGSLIPGEKLFF.

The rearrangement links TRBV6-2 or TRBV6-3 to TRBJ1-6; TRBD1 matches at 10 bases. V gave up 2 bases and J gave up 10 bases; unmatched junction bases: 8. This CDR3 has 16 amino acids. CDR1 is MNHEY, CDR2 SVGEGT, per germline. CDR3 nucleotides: TGTGCCAGCAGTTACGCCCGGGGACAGGGGTTCTCACCCCTCCACTTT. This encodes CASSYARGQGFSPLHF.

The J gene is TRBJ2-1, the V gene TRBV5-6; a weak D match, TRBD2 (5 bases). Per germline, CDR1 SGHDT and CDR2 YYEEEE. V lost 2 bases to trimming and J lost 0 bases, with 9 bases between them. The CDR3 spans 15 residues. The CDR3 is CASSLRGSSYNEQFF. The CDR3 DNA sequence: TGTGCCAGCAGCTTAAGAGGGAGCTCCTACAATGAGCAGTTCTTC.

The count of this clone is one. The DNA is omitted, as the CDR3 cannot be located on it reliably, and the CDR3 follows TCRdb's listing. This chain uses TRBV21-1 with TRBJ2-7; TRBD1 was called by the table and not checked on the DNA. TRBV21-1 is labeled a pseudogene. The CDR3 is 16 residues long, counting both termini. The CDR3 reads CASSKVGTGSSYEQYF.

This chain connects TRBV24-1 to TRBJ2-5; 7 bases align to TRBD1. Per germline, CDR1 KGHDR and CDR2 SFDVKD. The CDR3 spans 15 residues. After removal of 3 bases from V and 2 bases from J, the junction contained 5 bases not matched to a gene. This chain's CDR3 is CATSDPGTDQETQYF. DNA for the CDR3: TGTGCCACCAGTGATCCTGGGACAGATCAAGAGACCCAGTACTTC.

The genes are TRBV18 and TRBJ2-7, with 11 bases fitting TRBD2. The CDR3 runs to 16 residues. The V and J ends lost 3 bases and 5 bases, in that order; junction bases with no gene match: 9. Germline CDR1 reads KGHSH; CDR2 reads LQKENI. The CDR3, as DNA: TGTGCCAGCTCACCGTTCATCCTAGCGGGAGGCCACGAGCAGTACTTC. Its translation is CASSPFILAGGHEQYF.

The DNA for the CDR3 is TGTGCCAGCTCACCACCGGCGCAGGGCAATCAGCCCCAGCATTTT. Residues: CASSPPAQGNQPQHF. The rearrangement joins TRBV18 to TRBJ1-5; D unclear. The V gene lost 0 bases and the J gene lost 2 bases, with 8 bases spanning the gap. Looked up from germline, CDR1 is KGHSH and CDR2 is LQKENI. The CDR3 has 15 amino acids.

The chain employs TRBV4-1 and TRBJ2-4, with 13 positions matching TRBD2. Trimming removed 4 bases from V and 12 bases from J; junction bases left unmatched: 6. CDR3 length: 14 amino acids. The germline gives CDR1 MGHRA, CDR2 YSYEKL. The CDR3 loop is CASSLGLAGDAQYF. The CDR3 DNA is TGCGCCAGCAGCCTTGGACTAGCGGGAGACGCTCAGTACTTC.

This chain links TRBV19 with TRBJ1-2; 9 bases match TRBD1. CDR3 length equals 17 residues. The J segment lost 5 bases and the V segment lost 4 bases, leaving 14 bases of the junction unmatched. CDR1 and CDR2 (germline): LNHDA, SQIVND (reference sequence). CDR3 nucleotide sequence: TGTGCCAGTAGTACCCTTTGGACAGGGGAAGGGGTTTATGGCTACACCTTC. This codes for CASSTLWTGEGVYGYTF.

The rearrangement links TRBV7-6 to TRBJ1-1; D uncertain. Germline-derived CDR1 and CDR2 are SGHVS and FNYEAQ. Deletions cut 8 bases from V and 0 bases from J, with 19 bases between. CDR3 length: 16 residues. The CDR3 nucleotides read TGTGCCAGCTCAAAGGGAGGGCCTTATATGAACACTGAAGCTTTCTTT. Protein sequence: CASSKGGPYMNTEAFF.

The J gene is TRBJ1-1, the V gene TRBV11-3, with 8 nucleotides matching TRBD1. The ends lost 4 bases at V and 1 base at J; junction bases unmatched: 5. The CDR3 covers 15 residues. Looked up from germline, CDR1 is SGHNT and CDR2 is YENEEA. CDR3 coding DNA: TGTGCCAGCAGCTCCGGACAGGGCGCGAACACTGAAGCTTTCTTT. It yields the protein CASSSGQGANTEAFF.

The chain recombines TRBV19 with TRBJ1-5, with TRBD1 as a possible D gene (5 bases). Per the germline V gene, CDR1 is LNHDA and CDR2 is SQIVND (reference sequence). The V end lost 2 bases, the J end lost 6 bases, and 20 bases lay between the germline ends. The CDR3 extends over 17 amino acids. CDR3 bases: TGTGCCAGTAGTATACCCCAGGGCCGTCGAGTGGGTCAGCCCCAGCATTTT. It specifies CASSIPQGRRVGQPQHF. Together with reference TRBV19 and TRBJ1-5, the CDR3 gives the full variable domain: DGGITQSPKYLFRKEGQNVTLSCEQNLNHDAMYWYRQDPGQGLRLIYYSQIVNDFQKGDIAEGYSVSREKKESFPLTVTSAQKNPTAFYLCASSIPQGRRVGQPQHFGDGTRLSIL.

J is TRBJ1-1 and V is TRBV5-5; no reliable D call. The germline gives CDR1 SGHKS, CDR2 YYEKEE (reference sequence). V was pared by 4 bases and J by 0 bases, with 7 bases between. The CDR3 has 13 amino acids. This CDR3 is CASSLGVNTEAFF. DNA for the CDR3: TGTGCCAGCAGCCTGGGAGTGAACACTGAAGCTTTCTTT.

CDR3 nucleotide sequence: TGTGCCAGCAGCTTGGGGGCTTCGTACAATGAGCAGTTCTTC. Its protein is CASSLGASYNEQFF. The rearrangement links TRBV7-9 to TRBJ2-1, with D possibly TRBD1 on 6 matching bases. Germline-derived CDR1 and CDR2 are SEHNR and FQNEAQ (reference sequence). With 3 bases removed from V and 4 bases from J, the gap between germline ends came to 10 bases. This CDR3 is 14 amino acids long.

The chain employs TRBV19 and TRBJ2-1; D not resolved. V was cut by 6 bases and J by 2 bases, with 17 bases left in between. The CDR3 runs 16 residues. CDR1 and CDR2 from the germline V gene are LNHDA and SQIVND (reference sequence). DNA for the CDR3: TGTGCCAGTAGCTGGAGCCTAGGCAGCCCCTACAATGAGCAGTTCTTC. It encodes CASSWSLGSPYNEQFF.

This chain's CDR3 is CSVGPGEQFF. The CDR3 DNA sequence: TGCAGCGTTGGACCGGGTGAGCAGTTCTTC. V usage is TRBV29-1 and J usage is TRBJ2-1; D ambiguous. Germline V gene lookup returns CDR1 SQVTM and CDR2 ANQGSEA. The CDR3 covers 10 residues. Trimming removed 4 bases from V and 9 bases from J, with 7 bases in between.

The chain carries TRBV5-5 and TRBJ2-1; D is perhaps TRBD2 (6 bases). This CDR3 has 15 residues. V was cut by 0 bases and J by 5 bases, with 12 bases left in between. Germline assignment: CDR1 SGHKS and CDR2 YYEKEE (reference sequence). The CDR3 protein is CASSLDLGLNNEQFF. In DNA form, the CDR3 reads TGTGCCAGCAGCTTGGATTTGGGACTTAACAATGAGCAGTTCTTC.

The CDR3 loop reads CASSLGTIEQFF. CDR3 sequence (DNA): TGTGCCAGCAGCCTAGGGACTATTGAGCAGTTCTTC. The chain has TRBV7-9 and TRBJ2-1; the match to TRBD2 covers 7 bases. CDR3 length equals 12 residues. Germline assignment: CDR1 SEHNR and CDR2 FQNEAQ (reference sequence). The ends lost 5 bases at V and 9 bases at J; junction bases unmatched: 4.

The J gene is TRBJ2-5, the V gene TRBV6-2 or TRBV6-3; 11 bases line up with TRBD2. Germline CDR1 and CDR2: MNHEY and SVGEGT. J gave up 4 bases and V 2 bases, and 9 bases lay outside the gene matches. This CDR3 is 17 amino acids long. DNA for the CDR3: TGTGCCAGCAGTTACGGTTTTAGCGGGAGGGCCCGAGAGACCCAGTACTTC. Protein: CASSYGFSGRARETQYF.

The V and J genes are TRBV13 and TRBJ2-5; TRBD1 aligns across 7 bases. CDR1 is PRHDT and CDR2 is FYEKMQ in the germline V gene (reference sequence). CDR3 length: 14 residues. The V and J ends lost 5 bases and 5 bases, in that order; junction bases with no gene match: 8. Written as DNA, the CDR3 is TGTGCCAGCAGCCCTAGGGGGCTCGATGAGACCCAGTACTTC. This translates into CASSPRGLDETQYF.

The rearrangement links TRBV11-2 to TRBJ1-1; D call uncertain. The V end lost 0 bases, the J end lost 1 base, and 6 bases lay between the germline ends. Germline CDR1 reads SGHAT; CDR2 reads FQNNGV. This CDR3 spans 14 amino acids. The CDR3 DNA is TGTGCCAGCAGCTTAGATTTATCGAACACTGAAGCTTTCTTT. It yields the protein CASSLDLSNTEAFF.

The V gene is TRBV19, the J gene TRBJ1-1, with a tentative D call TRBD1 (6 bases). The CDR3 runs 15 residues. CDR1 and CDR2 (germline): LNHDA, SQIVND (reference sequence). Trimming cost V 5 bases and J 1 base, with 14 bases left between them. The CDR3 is CASSRTGHTNTEAFF. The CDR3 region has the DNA TGTGCCAGTAGTCGCACGGGACATACGAACACTGAAGCTTTCTTT.

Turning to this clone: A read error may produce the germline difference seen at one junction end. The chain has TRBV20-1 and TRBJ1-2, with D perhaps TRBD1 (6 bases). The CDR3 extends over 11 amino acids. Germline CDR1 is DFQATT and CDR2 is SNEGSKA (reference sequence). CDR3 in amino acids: CRRTGSYGYTF. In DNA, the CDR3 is TGTCGAAGAACAGGGTCCTATGGCTACACCTTC.

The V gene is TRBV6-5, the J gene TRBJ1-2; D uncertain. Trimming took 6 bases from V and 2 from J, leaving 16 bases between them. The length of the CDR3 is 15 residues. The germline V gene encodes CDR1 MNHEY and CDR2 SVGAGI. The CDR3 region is CASRPRGYENYGYTF. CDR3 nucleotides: TGTGCCAGCAGACCCCGAGGTTACGAGAACTATGGCTACACCTTC.

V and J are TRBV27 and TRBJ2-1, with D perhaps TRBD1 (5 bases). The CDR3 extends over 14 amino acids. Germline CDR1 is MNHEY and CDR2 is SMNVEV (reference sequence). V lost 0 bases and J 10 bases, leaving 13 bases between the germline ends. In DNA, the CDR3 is TGTGCCAGCAGTTTATCCGAACGGGCAGGGGAGCAGTTCTTC. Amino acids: CASSLSERAGEQFF.

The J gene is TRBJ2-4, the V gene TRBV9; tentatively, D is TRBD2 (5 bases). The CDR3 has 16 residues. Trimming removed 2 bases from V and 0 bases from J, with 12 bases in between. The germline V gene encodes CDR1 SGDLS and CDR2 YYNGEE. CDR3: CASSVGVQLAKNIQYF. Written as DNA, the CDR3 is TGTGCCAGCAGCGTCGGGGTCCAGCTAGCCAAAAACATTCAGTACTTC.

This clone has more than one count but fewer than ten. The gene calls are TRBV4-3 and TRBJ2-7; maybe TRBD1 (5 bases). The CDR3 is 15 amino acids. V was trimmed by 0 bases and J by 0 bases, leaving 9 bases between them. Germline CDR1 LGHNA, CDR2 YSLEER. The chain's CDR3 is CASSQDRTFSYEQYF. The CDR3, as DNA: TGCGCCAGCAGCCAAGACAGGACATTCTCCTACGAGCAGTACTTC.